These 10 T cell receptor beta chains came from one sample sequenced in a study of OX40 agonist ivuxolimab in advanced cancers. The table came from immunoSEQ multiplex PCR; TCRdb's copy has only in-frame clones and leaves some out. The table includes 25,000 to 30,000 clones, roughly 87% detected once. The source material was CD4+ or CD8+ T cells sorted from blood, sampled in a trial of the OX40 agonist ivuxolimab. The receptors here all came from an adult with an advanced solid tumor such as melanoma, head and neck, liver or kidney cancer.

V and J are TRBV28 and TRBJ2-1; D unresolved. The V gene's germline CDR1 is MDHEN and CDR2 SYDVKM. Trimming removed 10 bases from V and 2 bases from J, with 6 bases in between. This CDR3 comprises 11 residues. CDR3 sequence: CATEAYNEQFF. CDR3 in DNA: TGTGCCACCGAGGCCTACAATGAGCAGTTCTTC. Drawing the rest from reference TRBV28 and TRBJ2-1, the complete variable domain is DVKVTQSSRYLVKRTGEKVFLECVQDMDHENMFWYRQDPGLGLRLIYFSYDVKMKEKGDIPEGYSVSREKKERFSLILESASTNQTSMYLCATEAYNEQFFGPGTRLTVL.

The rearrangement joins TRBV30 to TRBJ2-2, with TRBD2 matching over 7 bases. The CDR3 loop spans 12 amino acids. The germline V gene has CDR1 GTSNPN and CDR2 SVGIG (reference sequence). The trim removed 8 bases at V and 5 bases at J, leaving 5 bases unmatched. In DNA, the CDR3 is TGTGCCAACGGGGGGATTACCGGGGAGCTGTTTTTT. Translating it yields CANGGITGELFF.

The V and J genes are TRBV27 and TRBJ2-1, with 11 bases that match TRBD2. V shed 3 bases and J 4 bases; nucleotides not matched to a gene: 8. Germline V gene sequence: CDR1 MNHEY, CDR2 SMNVEV (reference sequence). The CDR3 runs to 17 residues. The CDR3, as DNA: TGTGCCAGCAGTTTTTTGACTAGCGGGATTGGTTACAATGAGCAGTTCTTC. This sequence encodes CASSFLTSGIGYNEQFF.

The gene calls are TRBV6-5 and TRBJ2-7; D may be TRBD2 (5 bases). CDR1 and CDR2 (germline): MNHEY, SVGAGI. The CDR3 has 12 amino acids. The V end was cut by 6 bases, the J end by 6 bases, with 12 bases between. CDR3 sequence reads: CASSHGLGEQYF. As DNA, the CDR3 is TGTGCCAGCAGCCATGGACTGGGCGAGCAGTACTTC.

This chain joins TRBV27 and TRBJ2-5, with 12 positions matching TRBD2. Germline V gives CDR1 MNHEY, CDR2 SMNVEV (reference sequence). V was clipped by 5 bases and J by 6 bases; unmatched bases: 7. The CDR3 runs to 15 residues. The CDR3 nucleotides are TGTGCCAGCAGTCCAGAGACTAGCGGGAGACAGACCCAGTACTTC. Translated: CASSPETSGRQTQYF.

The DNA of the CDR3 is TGTGCCAGCAGCTTAACGAGCCTAGCGGGAGTAGGGACCCAGTACTTC. Translating it yields CASSLTSLAGVGTQYF. The gene calls are TRBV7-3 and TRBJ2-5; 10 bases map to TRBD2. This CDR3 comprises 16 residues. The V gene's germline CDR1 is SGHTA and CDR2 FQGTGA. V shed 0 bases, J shed 7 bases, and the junction held 8 bases outside the gene matches.

V gene TRBV27 combines with J gene TRBJ2-5, with a possible D match to TRBD2 (6 bases). CDR3 length: 15 amino acids. Trimming removed 0 bases at V and 4 bases at J, with 12 bases between. CDR1 is MNHEY, CDR2 SMNVEV, per germline (reference sequence). CDR3 sequence (DNA): TGTGCCAGCAGTTTATCGGGGGGTAGAGCAGAGACCCAGTACTTC. This encodes CASSLSGGRAETQYF.

V and J are TRBV28 and TRBJ2-7; 9 nucleotides agree with TRBD1. Per the germline V gene, CDR1 is MDHEN and CDR2 is SYDVKM. V lost 5 bases to trimming and J lost 3 bases; unmatched junction nucleotides: 5. The CDR3 extends over 14 amino acids. CDR3 sequence (DNA): TGTGCCAGCAGTCCAACAGGGGGCGGCTACGAGCAGTACTTC. Translating it yields CASSPTGGGYEQYF.

This chain connects TRBV27 to TRBJ2-7; TRBD2 matches at 7 bases. Trimming took 4 bases from V and 2 from J; bases not matched to a gene: 8. The CDR3 is made up of 15 amino acids. CDR1 and CDR2 from the germline V gene are MNHEY and SMNVEV (reference sequence). CDR3 bases: TGTGCCAGCAGTTCCTGGGGGGGAGGCACCTACGAGCAGTACTTC. This gives the protein CASSSWGGGTYEQYF.

The J gene is TRBJ2-7, the V gene TRBV7-3; 7 positions agree with TRBD1. The CDR3 has 12 amino acids. V was pared by 6 bases and J by 6 bases, with 5 bases of the junction left unmatched. Germline CDR1 and CDR2: SGHTA and FQGTGA. The CDR3 sequence: CASSSTGVEQYF. DNA of the CDR3: TGTGCCAGCAGTTCCACAGGGGTCGAGCAGTACTTC.